This TCR beta chain was sequenced during a study of T cells after yellow fever vaccination. Study-level information: Fractions low in cell number were prepared with SMART-Seq v4 Ultra Low Input. Study-wide points: Abundant contaminating clonotypes from the bulk population could appear in FACS-sorted repertoires. Only a minor proportion of clonotypes was detected across both CD4 and CD8 compartments.

TCRdb reanalysed the 5' RACE reads using MiXCR and keeps one entry per CDR3 protein. Of some 320,000 distinct CDR3 sequences listed, over 8.5% are singletons. The table lists this clonotype with a few counts. Its antigen remains unidentified. The sequence was obtained from a man between 18 and 35 years old who received the YFV17D yellow fever vaccine. Sample: CD4+ T cells sorted from PBMCs, taken 45 days after the yellow fever booster vaccination.

DNA of the CDR3: TGTGCCAGCAGTGATAAGAGGGTCTCGAACACCGGGGAGCTGTTTTTT. It is translated as CASSDKRVSNTGELFF. This chain uses TRBV2 with TRBJ2-2; a possible D gene is TRBD2 (5 bases). The CDR3 contains 16 residues. V was trimmed by 3 bases and J by 0 bases, leaving 11 bases between them. Germline values: CDR1 SNHLY, CDR2 FYNNEI.